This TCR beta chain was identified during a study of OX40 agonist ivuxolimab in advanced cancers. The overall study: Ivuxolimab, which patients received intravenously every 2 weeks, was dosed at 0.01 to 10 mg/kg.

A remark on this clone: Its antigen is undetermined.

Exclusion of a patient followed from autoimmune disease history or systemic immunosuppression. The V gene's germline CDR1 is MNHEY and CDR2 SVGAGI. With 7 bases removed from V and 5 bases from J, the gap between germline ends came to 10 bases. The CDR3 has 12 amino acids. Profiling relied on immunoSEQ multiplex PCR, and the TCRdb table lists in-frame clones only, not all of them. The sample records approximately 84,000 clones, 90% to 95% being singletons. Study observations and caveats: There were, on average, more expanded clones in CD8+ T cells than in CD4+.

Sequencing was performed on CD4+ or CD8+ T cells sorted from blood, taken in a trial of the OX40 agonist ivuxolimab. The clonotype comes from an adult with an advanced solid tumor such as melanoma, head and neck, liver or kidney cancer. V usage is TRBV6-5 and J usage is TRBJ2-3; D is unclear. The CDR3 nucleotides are TGTGCCAGCAAGGGTTCCGAAGATACGCAGTATTTT. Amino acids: CASKGSEDTQYF.